These 27 T cell receptor beta chains originate from one sample sequenced in a study of early T cells in non-severe SARS-CoV-2 infection. TCRdb re-called the 5' RACE reads through MiXCR, storing one row per CDR3 protein. The profile shows 85,000 to 120,000 distinct CDR3 sequences, under 15% of them singletons. The sequenced sample consisted of whole blood. All receptors come from an adult who was a healthcare worker with PCR-confirmed SARS-CoV-2 infection or an uninfected control (not recorded which).

This rearrangement joins TRBV4-3 to TRBJ2-7; 8 nucleotides line up with TRBD2. Germline CDR1 LGHNA, CDR2 YSLEER. V dropped 0 bases and J dropped 3; count of bases not matched to a gene: 7. The CDR3 loop spans 16 amino acids. CDR3 in DNA: TGCGCCAGCAGCCAAGATCTGCCTAGCGGGCGCTACGAGCAGTACTTC. This encodes CASSQDLPSGRYEQYF.

This clonotype has a count of ten or more. The chain recombines TRBV20-1 with TRBJ1-4, with D maybe TRBD1 (6 bases). Trimming removed 2 bases from V and 5 bases from J, with 6 bases in between. The CDR3 runs 12 residues. The germline gives CDR1 DFQATT, CDR2 SNEGSKA (reference sequence). This CDR3 is CSARRGNEKLFF. CDR3 nucleotides: TGCAGTGCTAGAAGGGGGAATGAAAAACTGTTTTTT.

The sample holds a few counts of this clonotype. The chain has TRBV9 and TRBJ1-6, with D uncertain. Deletions cut 0 bases from V and 10 bases from J, with 14 bases between. Germline values: CDR1 SGDLS, CDR2 YYNGEE. The CDR3 covers 15 residues. Written as DNA, the CDR3 is TGTGCCAGCAGCGTAGCTACCGGTAGAGAGTCACCCCTCCACTTT. Its translation: CASSVATGRESPLHF.

This rearrangement joins TRBV29-1 to TRBJ2-1; perhaps TRBD2 as D (6 bases). From germline, CDR1 is SQVTM and CDR2 ANQGSEA. The CDR3 loop spans 12 amino acids. Trimming stripped 8 bases from V and 4 bases from J, with 12 bases between. As DNA, the CDR3 is TGCAGCATGCGGGACGATTACAATGAGCAGTTCTTC. Translating it yields CSMRDDYNEQFF.

This chain connects TRBV20-1 to TRBJ2-7; TRBD1 matches at 7 bases. The germline CDR1 and CDR2 sequences are DFQATT and SNEGSKA (reference sequence). This CDR3 has 14 residues. The ends lost 0 bases at V and 0 bases at J; junction bases unmatched: 2. This chain's CDR3 is CSARDRDSSYEQYF. In DNA, the CDR3 is TGCAGTGCTAGAGATCGGGACAGCTCCTACGAGCAGTACTTC.

This clonotype has a count of ten or more. The chain is built from TRBV6-1 and TRBJ2-3, with 7 bases identical to TRBD2. The length of the CDR3 is 14 residues. V was clipped by 4 bases and J by 4 bases; unmatched bases: 5. CDR1 and CDR2 (germline): MNHNS, SASEGT. This CDR3 is CASSARESPDTQYF. CDR3 in DNA: TGTGCCAGCAGTGCGCGGGAGTCCCCAGATACGCAGTATTTT.

V is TRBV7-2 and J is TRBJ1-3; D remains ambiguous. CDR1 and CDR2 from the germline V gene are SGHTA and FQGNSA. The CDR3 consists of 14 residues. The V end lost 8 bases, the J end lost 0 bases, and 11 bases lay between the germline ends. In DNA form, the CDR3 reads TGTGCCAGCGGGTTAAATCCCTCTGGAAACACCATATATTTT. It codes for CASGLNPSGNTIYF.

This clonotype appeared a few times. The gene calls are TRBV6-6 and TRBJ2-5; 10 bases agree with TRBD1. CDR3 length: 18 amino acids. V shed 2 bases, J shed 2 bases, and the junction held 11 bases outside the gene matches. Germline loops: CDR1 MNHNY, CDR2 SVGAGI (reference sequence). The CDR3 nucleotides are TGTGCCAGCAGTTACCCCTTCGGCGGGACAGGGGCACAAGAGACCCAGTACTTC. This encodes CASSYPFGGTGAQETQYF.

Ten or more counts support this clonotype. This chain's CDR3 is CASSLPRGDQPQHF. CDR3 DNA sequence: TGTGCCAGTAGTCTACCGAGGGGCGATCAGCCCCAGCATTTT. The V gene is TRBV19, the J gene TRBJ1-5, with a tentative D call TRBD1 (5 bases). The CDR3 is 14 residues long. The ends were cut back, 5 bases at V and 5 bases at J, with 13 bases in the middle. Germline CDR1 is LNHDA and CDR2 is SQIVND (reference sequence).

This clonotype was seen ten or more times. In nucleotides, the CDR3 is TGTGCCAGCAGTTCCTGGACAGGGGACAATGAGCAGTTCTTC. The encoded protein is CASSSWTGDNEQFF. This rearrangement joins TRBV2 to TRBJ2-1, with 9 positions matching TRBD1. The CDR3 length is 14 residues. The V segment lost 5 bases and the J segment 5 bases; nucleotides outside the gene matches: 4. Germline V CDR1 and CDR2: SNHLY, FYNNEI.

The DNA of the CDR3 is TGCGCCAGCAGCCAAGATAGGCAGGGTGCCGGGGAGCAGTTCTTC. It is translated as CASSQDRQGAGEQFF. V and J are TRBV4-3 and TRBJ2-1; a weak D match, TRBD1 (5 bases). Germline assignment: CDR1 LGHNA and CDR2 YSLEER. The CDR3 contains 15 residues. Between the trimmed V and J ends, which lost 0 bases and 10 bases, there was a span of 16 bases.

This clonotype was seen only a few times. The V call is TRBV7-9, the J call TRBJ1-4; D is unresolved. CDR1 and CDR2 from the germline V gene are SEHNR and FQNEAQ (reference sequence). The CDR3 spans 12 residues. V was cut by 4 bases and J by 14 bases, with 14 bases left in between. In DNA, the CDR3 is TGTGCCAGCAGCTCCGGCGGGGATTGGCTGTTTTTT. Protein: CASSSGGDWLFF. The full variable domain, rest sourced from reference TRBV7-9 and TRBJ1-4, is DTGVSQNPRHKITKRGQNVTFRCDPISEHNRLYWYRQTLGQGPEFLTYFQNEAQLEKSRLLSDRFSAERPKGSFSTLEIQRTEQGDSAMYLCASSSGGDWLFFGSGTQLSVL.

This chain joins TRBV2 and TRBJ2-3, with no clear D. Looked up from germline, CDR1 is SNHLY and CDR2 is FYNNEI. V was cut by 5 bases and J by 2 bases, with 8 bases left in between. The CDR3 extends over 13 amino acids. The CDR3 sequence: CASSTQPTDTQYF. In DNA form, the CDR3 reads TGTGCCAGCAGTACCCAGCCCACAGATACGCAGTATTTT.

This clonotype showed up many times. DNA of the CDR3: TGTGCCTGGAGTCTGGTGGCGTACTCTAGCACAGATACGCAGTATTTT. This gives the protein CAWSLVAYSSTDTQYF. V usage is TRBV30 and J usage is TRBJ2-3; D call uncertain. Per the germline V gene, CDR1 is GTSNPN and CDR2 is SVGIG (reference sequence). There are 16 residues in the CDR3. The V end lost 2 bases, the J end lost 0 bases, and 15 bases lay between the germline ends. Combining the CDR3 with reference TRBV30 and TRBJ2-3 gives the whole variable domain SQTIHQWPATLVQPVGSPLSLECTVEGTSNPNLYWYRQAAGRGLQLLFYSVGIGQISSEVPQNLSASRPQDRQFILSSKKLLLSDSGFYLCAWSLVAYSSTDTQYFGPGTRLTVL.

Ten or more counts support this clonotype. CDR3: CAISESDRENEKLFF. CDR3 bases: TGTGCCATCAGTGAGTCCGACAGGGAGAATGAAAAACTGTTTTTT. The genes are TRBV10-3 and TRBJ1-4, with 7 bases fitting TRBD1. The J segment lost 5 bases and the V segment lost 0 bases, leaving 3 bases of the junction unmatched. Germline CDR1 and CDR2: ENHRY and SYGVKD. The CDR3 has 15 residues.

J is TRBJ2-1 and V is TRBV5-5; 8 nucleotides agree with TRBD2. Germline V gives CDR1 SGHKS, CDR2 YYEKEE (reference sequence). The V gene end was trimmed by 2 bases and the J gene end by 5 bases; junction bases not matched to a gene: 3. The CDR3 has 14 residues. The CDR3 coding sequence is TGTGCCAGCAGCTTCAGCGGGAGCCACAATGAGCAGTTCTTC. Translation: CASSFSGSHNEQFF.

With respect to this clonotype: The junction departs from the called germline gene at one end, perhaps through a read error. The gene calls are TRBV6-4 and TRBJ2-3; 10 positions match TRBD2. The CDR3 length is 14 residues. CDR1 is MRHNA and CDR2 is SNTAGT in the germline V gene. The CDR3 nucleotides read TGTGTCAGCAGTGAGGGACTAGCGACAGATACGCAGTATTTT. Translated: CVSSEGLATDTQYF.

This clonotype has a count of ten or more. The genes are TRBV28 and TRBJ2-3; D uncertain. The ends were cut back, 4 bases at V and 0 bases at J, with 11 bases in the middle. Germline V lookup: CDR1 MDHEN, CDR2 SYDVKM. This CDR3 is built from 15 residues. CDR3 in DNA: TGTGCCAGCAGTTCTATGGGTTCTAGCACAGATACGCAGTATTTT. Encoded protein: CASSSMGSSTDTQYF. Full variable domain (remainder filled in from reference TRBV28 and TRBJ2-3): DVKVTQSSRYLVKRTGEKVFLECVQDMDHENMFWYRQDPGLGLRLIYFSYDVKMKEKGDIPEGYSVSREKKERFSLILESASTNQTSMYLCASSSMGSSTDTQYFGPGTRLTVL.

This clonotype has a handful of counts. The V call is TRBV28, the J call TRBJ2-1; 7 bases are a match to TRBD2. CDR1 is MDHEN, CDR2 SYDVKM, per germline. CDR3 length: 14 residues. The V gene end was trimmed by 5 bases and the J gene end by 4 bases; junction bases not matched to a gene: 5. Here the CDR3 DNA reads TGTGCCAGCAGTCTGGGGGGAGGGTACAATGAGCAGTTCTTC. This codes for CASSLGGGYNEQFF.

Only a few counts were recorded for this clonotype. The J gene is TRBJ1-3, the V gene TRBV7-9, with D unclear. Trimming took 6 bases from V and 1 from J, leaving 10 bases between them. The CDR3 is 14 amino acids. Per the germline V gene, CDR1 is SEHNR and CDR2 is FQNEAQ (reference sequence). The CDR3 here is CASREDGSGNTIYF. The CDR3 region has the DNA TGTGCCAGCAGGGAGGACGGGTCTGGAAACACCATATATTTT.

This clonotype was counted a few times. The chain uses TRBV6-2 or TRBV6-3 and TRBJ1-1; D might be TRBD1 (6 bases). CDR1 MNHEY and CDR2 SVGEGT come from the germline V gene. This CDR3 spans 13 amino acids. V shed 5 bases and J shed 5 bases, with 12 bases lying between them. CDR3 amino acids: CASSAGHMTEAFF. The CDR3 DNA reads TGTGCCAGCAGTGCGGGACATATGACTGAAGCTTTCTTT.

J is TRBJ2-2 and V is TRBV2; D is uncertain. CDR1 and CDR2 (germline): SNHLY, FYNNEI. V was pared by 5 bases and J by 1 base, with 14 bases between. CDR3 length equals 16 residues. For the CDR3, the DNA is TGTGCCAGCAGTCAGAGTGACGCAATGAACACCGGGGAGCTGTTTTTT. This codes for CASSQSDAMNTGELFF.

A note on this clonotype: This may come from a read error, since a much larger clone is one base off. The chain joins TRBV27 to TRBJ1-1; D gene unclear. V dropped 2 bases and J dropped 12 bases, with 16 bases sitting between them. CDR1 and CDR2 (germline): MNHEY, SMNVEV (reference sequence). This CDR3 is built from 13 residues. The CDR3 sequence: CASSLGTGQTSFF. The CDR3 coding sequence is TGTGCCAGCAGTTTAGGTACGGGTCAAACGTCTTTCTTT.

This chain links TRBV27 with TRBJ1-2, with 7 bases that match TRBD1. The junction had 4 bases not matched to a gene; V was cut back by 2 bases and J by 4 bases. CDR1 and CDR2 (germline): MNHEY, SMNVEV (reference sequence). The CDR3 is 14 residues long. CDR3 residues: CASSLEGAGYGYTF. The DNA of the CDR3 is TGTGCCAGCAGTTTAGAGGGGGCAGGCTATGGCTACACCTTC.

This clonotype appeared once. The chain employs TRBV6-1 and TRBJ2-6; D unclear. The CDR3 has 15 residues. Germline CDR1 reads MNHNS; CDR2 reads SASEGT. The germline V and J ends were trimmed by 3 bases and 2 bases, with 8 bases remaining between them. The CDR3 coding sequence is TGTGCCAGCAGTGACCACAGCCCTGGGGCCAACGTCCTGACTTTC. Translation gives CASSDHSPGANVLTF.

This clonotype came up many times. V gene TRBV12-3 or TRBV12-4 combines with J gene TRBJ2-7; D gene unclear. The V end lost 2 bases, the J end lost 4 bases, and 12 bases lay between the germline ends. This CDR3 region has 14 residues. The CDR3 nucleotides are TGTGCCAGCAGTTTAAATATCCTGCAGTACGAGCAGTACTTC. Translating gives CASSLNILQYEQYF.

This clonotype was detected a few times. The chain uses TRBV11-2 and TRBJ2-2; D might be TRBD2 (6 bases). V gave up 7 bases and J gave up 0 bases, with 15 bases separating them. Germline V gene sequence: CDR1 SGHAT, CDR2 FQNNGV. CDR3 length: 16 amino acids. The CDR3 loop reads CASTPGRGSNTGELFF. CDR3 DNA: TGTGCCAGCACCCCCGGCCGGGGGTCGAACACCGGGGAGCTGTTTTTT.